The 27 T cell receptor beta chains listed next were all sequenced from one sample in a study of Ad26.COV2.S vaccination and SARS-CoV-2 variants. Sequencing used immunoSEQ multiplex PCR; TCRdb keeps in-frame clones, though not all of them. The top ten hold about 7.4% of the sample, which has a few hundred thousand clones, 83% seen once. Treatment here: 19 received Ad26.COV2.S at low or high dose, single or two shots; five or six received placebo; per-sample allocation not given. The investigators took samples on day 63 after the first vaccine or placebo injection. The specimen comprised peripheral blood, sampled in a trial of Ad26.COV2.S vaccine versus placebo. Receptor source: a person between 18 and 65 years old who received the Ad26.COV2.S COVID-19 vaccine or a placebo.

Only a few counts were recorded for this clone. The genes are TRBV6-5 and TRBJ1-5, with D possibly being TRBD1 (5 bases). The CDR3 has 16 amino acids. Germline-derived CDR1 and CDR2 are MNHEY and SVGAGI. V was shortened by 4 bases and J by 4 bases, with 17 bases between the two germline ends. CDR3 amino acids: CASSSGLGHRNQPQHF. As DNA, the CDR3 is TGTGCCAGCAGTTCAGGACTCGGACACCGGAATCAGCCCCAGCATTTT.

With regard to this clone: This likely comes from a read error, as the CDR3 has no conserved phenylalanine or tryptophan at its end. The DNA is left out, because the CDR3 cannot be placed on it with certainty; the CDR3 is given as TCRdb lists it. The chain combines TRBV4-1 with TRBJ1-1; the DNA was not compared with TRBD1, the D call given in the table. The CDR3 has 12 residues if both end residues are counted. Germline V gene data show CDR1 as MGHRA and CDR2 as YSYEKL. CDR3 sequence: CASSQGLGNLVL.

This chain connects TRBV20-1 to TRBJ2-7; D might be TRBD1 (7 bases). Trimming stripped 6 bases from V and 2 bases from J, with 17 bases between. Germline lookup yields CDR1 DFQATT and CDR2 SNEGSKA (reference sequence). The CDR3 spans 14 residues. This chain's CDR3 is CSASWTGGPYEQYF. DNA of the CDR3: TGCAGTGCCAGTTGGACAGGAGGGCCCTACGAGCAGTACTTC.

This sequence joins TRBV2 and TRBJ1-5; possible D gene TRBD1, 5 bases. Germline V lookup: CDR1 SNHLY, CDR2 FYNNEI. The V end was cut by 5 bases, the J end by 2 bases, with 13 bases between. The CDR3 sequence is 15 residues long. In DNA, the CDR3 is TGTGCCAGCAGTCAGTTCGGGGGGGGCAATCAGCCCCAGCATTTT. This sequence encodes CASSQFGGGNQPQHF.

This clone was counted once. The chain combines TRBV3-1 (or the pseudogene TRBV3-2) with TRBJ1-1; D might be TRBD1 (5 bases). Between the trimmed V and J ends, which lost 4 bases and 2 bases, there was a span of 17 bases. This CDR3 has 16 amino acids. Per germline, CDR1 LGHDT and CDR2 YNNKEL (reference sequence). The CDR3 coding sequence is TGTGCCAGCAGCCCCACCCTCGGGGGACCTAACACTGAAGCTTTCTTT. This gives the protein CASSPTLGGPNTEAFF.

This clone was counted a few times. The CDR3 DNA reads TGTGCCAGCAAAGATAATTCACCCCTCCACTTT. It is translated as CASKDNSPLHF. This rearrangement joins TRBV2 to TRBJ1-6; D is unresolved. V lost 7 bases to trimming and J lost 5 bases, with 3 bases between them. CDR3 length equals 11 residues. The germline CDR1 and CDR2 sequences are SNHLY and FYNNEI.

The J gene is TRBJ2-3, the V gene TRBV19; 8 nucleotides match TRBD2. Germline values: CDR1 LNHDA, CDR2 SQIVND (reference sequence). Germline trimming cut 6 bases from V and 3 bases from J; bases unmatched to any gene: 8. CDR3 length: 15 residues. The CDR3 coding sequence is TGTGCCAGTAGGGACCGCGGGGGGTTGACAGATACGCAGTATTTT. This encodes CASRDRGGLTDTQYF.

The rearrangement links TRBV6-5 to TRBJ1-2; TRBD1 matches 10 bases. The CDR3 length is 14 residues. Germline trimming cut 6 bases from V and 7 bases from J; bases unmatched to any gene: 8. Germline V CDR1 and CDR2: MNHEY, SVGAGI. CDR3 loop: CASSRTGTGAGYTF. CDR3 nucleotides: TGTGCCAGCAGCCGGACCGGGACAGGGGCTGGCTACACCTTC.

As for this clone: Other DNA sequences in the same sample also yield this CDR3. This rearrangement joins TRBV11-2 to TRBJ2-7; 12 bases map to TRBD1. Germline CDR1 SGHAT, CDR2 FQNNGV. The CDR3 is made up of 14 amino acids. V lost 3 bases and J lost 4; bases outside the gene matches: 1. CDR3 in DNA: TGTGCCAGCAGCTTGGGACAGGGGGCTTACGAGCAGTACTTC. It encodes CASSLGQGAYEQYF. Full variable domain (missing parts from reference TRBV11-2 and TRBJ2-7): EAGVAQSPRYKIIEKRQSVAFWCNPISGHATLYWYQQILGQGPKLLIQFQNNGVVDDSQLPKDRFSAERLKGVDSTLKIQPAKLEDSAVYLCASSLGQGAYEQYFGPGTRLTVT.

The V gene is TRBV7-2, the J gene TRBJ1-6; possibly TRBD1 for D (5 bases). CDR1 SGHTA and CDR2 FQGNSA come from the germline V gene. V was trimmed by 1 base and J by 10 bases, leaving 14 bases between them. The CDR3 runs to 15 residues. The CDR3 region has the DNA TGTGCCAGCAGCTTAGGGGCGGCAGGGAAATCACCCCTCCACTTT. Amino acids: CASSLGAAGKSPLHF.

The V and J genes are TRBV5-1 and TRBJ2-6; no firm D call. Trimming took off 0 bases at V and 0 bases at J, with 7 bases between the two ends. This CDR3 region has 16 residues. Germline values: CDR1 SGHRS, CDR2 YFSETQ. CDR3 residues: CASSLVDSSGANVLTF. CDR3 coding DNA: TGCGCCAGCAGCTTGGTTGATAGCTCTGGGGCCAACGTCCTGACTTTC.

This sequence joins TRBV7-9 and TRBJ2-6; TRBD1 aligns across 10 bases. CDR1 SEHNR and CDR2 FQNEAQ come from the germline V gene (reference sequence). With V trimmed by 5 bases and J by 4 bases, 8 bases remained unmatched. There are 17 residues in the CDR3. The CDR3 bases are TGTGCCAGCAGCCCCCGGACAGGGGGGAACGGGGCCAACGTCCTGACTTTC. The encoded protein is CASSPRTGGNGANVLTF.

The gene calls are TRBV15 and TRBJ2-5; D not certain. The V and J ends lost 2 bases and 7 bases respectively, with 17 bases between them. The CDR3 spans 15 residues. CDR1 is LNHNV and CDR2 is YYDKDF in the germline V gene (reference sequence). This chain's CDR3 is CATSRPSDGQWTQYF. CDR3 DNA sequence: TGTGCCACCAGCAGACCCTCGGACGGCCAATGGACCCAGTACTTC.

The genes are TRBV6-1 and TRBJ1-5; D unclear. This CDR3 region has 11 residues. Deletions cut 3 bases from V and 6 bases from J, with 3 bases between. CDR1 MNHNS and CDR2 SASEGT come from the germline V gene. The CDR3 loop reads CASSDAQPQHF. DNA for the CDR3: TGTGCCAGCAGTGACGCTCAGCCCCAGCATTTT.

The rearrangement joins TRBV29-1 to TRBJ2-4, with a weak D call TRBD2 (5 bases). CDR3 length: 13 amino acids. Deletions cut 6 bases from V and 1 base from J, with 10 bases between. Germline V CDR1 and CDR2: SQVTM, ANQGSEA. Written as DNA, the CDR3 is TGCAGCGTCCGGACTTCGGCCAAAAACATTCAGTACTTC. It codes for CSVRTSAKNIQYF.

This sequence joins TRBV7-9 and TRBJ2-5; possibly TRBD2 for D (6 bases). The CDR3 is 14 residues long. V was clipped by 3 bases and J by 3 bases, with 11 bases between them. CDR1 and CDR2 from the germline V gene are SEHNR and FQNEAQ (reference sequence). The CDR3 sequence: CASSFRSGEETQYF. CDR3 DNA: TGTGCCAGCAGCTTCAGGTCGGGGGAAGAGACCCAGTACTTC.

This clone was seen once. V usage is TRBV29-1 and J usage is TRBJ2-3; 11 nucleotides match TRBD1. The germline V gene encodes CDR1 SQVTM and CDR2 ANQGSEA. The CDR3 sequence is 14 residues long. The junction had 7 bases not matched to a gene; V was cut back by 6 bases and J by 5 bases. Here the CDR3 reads CSVSPGQGGDTQYF. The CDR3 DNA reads TGCAGCGTCTCCCCGGGACAGGGGGGAGATACGCAGTATTTT.

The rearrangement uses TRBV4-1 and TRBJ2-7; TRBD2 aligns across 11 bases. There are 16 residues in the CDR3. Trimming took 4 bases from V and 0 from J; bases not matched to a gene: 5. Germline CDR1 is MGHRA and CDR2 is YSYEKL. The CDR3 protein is CASSPSGLAGSYEQYF. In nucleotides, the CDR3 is TGCGCCAGCAGCCCGTCCGGACTAGCGGGCTCCTACGAGCAGTACTTC.

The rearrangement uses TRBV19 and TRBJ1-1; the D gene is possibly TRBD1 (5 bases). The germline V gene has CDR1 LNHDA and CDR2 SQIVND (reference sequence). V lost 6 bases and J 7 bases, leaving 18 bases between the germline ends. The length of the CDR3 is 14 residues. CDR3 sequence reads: CASRSSVRAVEAFF. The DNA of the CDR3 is TGTGCCAGTAGATCTTCGGTCAGGGCTGTTGAAGCTTTCTTT. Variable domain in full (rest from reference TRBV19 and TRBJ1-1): DGGITQSPKYLFRKEGQNVTLSCEQNLNHDAMYWYRQDPGQGLRLIYYSQIVNDFQKGDIAEGYSVSREKKESFPLTVTSAQKNPTAFYLCASRSSVRAVEAFFGQGTRLTVV.

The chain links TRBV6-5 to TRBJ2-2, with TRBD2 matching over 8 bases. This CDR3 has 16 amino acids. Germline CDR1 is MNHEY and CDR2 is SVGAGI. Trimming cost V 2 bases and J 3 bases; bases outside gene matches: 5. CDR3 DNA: TGTGCCAGCAGTTACCTAACTAGCGGTTACACCGGGGAGCTGTTTTTT. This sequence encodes CASSYLTSGYTGELFF.

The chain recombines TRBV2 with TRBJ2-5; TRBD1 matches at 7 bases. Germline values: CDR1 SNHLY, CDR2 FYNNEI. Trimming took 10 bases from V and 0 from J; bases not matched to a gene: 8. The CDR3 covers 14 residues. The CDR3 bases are TGTGCCATCCAACTGACAGGGAACCAAGAGACCCAGTACTTC. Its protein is CAIQLTGNQETQYF.

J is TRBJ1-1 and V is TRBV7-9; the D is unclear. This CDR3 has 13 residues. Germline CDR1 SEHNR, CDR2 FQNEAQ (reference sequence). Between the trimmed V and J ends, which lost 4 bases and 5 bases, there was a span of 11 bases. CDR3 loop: CASSYHAGTEAFF. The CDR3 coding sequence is TGTGCCAGCAGCTATCACGCCGGGACTGAAGCTTTCTTT.

The CDR3 spells CASSLASGGKETQYF. CDR3 coding DNA: TGTGCCAGCAGCTTAGCGTCGGGGGGGAAAGAGACCCAGTACTTC. This chain links TRBV7-6 with TRBJ2-5, with 8 positions matching TRBD2. Germline CDR1 SGHVS, CDR2 FNYEAQ. The CDR3 has 15 residues. With 0 bases clipped from V and 3 bases from J, the junction kept 3 bases outside the gene matches.

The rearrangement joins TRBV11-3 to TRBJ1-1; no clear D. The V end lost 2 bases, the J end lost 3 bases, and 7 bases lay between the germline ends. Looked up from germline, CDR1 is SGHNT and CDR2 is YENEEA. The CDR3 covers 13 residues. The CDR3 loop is CASSLRPDTEAFF. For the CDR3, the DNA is TGTGCCAGCAGCTTAAGGCCTGACACTGAAGCTTTCTTT.

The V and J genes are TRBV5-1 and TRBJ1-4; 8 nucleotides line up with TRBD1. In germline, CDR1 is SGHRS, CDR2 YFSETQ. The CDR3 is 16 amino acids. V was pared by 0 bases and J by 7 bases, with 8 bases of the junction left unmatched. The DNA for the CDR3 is TGCGCCAGCAGCTTGGCCGCCTCAGGGGGCGGTGAAAAACTGTTTTTT. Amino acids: CASSLAASGGGEKLFF.

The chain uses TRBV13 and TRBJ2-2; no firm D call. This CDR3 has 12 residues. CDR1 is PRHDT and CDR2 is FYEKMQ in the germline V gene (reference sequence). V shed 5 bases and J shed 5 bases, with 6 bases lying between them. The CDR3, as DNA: TGTGCCAGCAGCCCCCCGACCGGGGAGCTGTTTTTT. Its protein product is CASSPPTGELFF.

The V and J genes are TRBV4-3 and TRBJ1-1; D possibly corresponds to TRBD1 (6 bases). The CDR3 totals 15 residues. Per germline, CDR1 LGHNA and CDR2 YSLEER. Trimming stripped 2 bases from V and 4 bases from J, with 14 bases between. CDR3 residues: CASSQWQGGGTEAFF. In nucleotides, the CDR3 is TGCGCCAGCAGCCAATGGCAGGGAGGGGGCACTGAAGCTTTCTTT.